The rows below give T cell receptor beta chains drawn from one sample of a study of CD8 T cells in Susac syndrome. TCRdb analysed the immunoSEQ multiplex PCR reads with MiXCR anew, one entry per CDR3 protein. In the table there are 110,000 to 150,000 distinct CDR3 sequences, approximately 93% of which are singletons. Sequenced: CD8+ T cells from PBMCs. These receptors were obtained from a human donor in good health. Both conserved end residues are part of each CDR3. A D gene is named only where the DNA matches it firmly. Expanded clones get a size class; other rows say once, few or many, or leave the size out.

TRBV4-3,-,-,TRBJ1-5,TGCGCCAGCAGCCAAGAAATAGGGCAAACCAATCAGCCCCAGCATTTT,CASSQEIGQTNQPQHF
TRBV15,-,-,TRBJ2-1,TGTGCCACCAGCGTAATACTAGCCAATGAGCAGTTCTTC,CATSVILANEQFF
TRBV28,-,-,TRBJ2-5,TGTGCCAGCACTTTCCGGGTCGGAGAGACCCAGTACTTC,CASTFRVGETQYF
TRBV27,-,-,TRBJ2-7,TGTGCCAGCAGTTTATTGAGGACCGTGGGGCTCGAGCAGTACTTC,CASSLLRTVGLEQYF
TRBV9,TRBD1,-,TRBJ2-1,TGTGCCAGCAGCGCCCGGTTGTTGACAGGGGGCTACAATGAGCAGTTCTTC,CASSARLLTGGYNEQFF
TRBV12-3/TRBV12-4,-,-,TRBJ2-1,TGTGCCAGCAGTTTGGGAACTGGAAATGAGCAGTTCTTC,CASSLGTGNEQFF
TRBV19,-,-,TRBJ1-2,TGTGCCAGTGGGAGCTATGGCTACACCTTC,CASGSYGYTF
TRBV15,-,-,TRBJ1-1,TGTGCCACCACAGGCGGTCCTGAAGCTTTCTTT,CATTGGPEAFF
TRBV20-1,-,-,TRBJ1-1,TGCAGTGCTAGCCAACAATGGGCTTTCTTT,CSASQQWAFF
TRBV7-3,-,-,TRBJ2-7,TGTGCCAGCAGCTTAGGTCCCCGGAGCTCCTACGAGCAGTACTTC,CASSLGPRSSYEQYF
TRBV29-1,-,-,TRBJ2-1,TGCAGCGGAACCGAGGGGAGCTCCTACAATGAGCAGTTCTTC,CSGTEGSSYNEQFF
TRBV7-6,-,-,TRBJ1-1,TGTGCCAGCAGCCCAGAGACGAAACCGGCCACTGAAGCTTTCTTT,CASSPETKPATEAFF
TRBV4-3,-,-,TRBJ1-5,TGCGCCAGCAGCCAAGGGTCAGGCAGGGGTCAGCCCCAGCATTTT,CASSQGSGRGQPQHF
TRBV15,-,-,TRBJ2-7,TGTGCCACCAGCAGAACGCTAGCCTTCGAGCAGTACTTC,CATSRTLAFEQYF
TRBV28,TRBD1,once,TRBJ2-5,TGTGCCAGCAGTTACAGGGGACGAGAGACCCAGTACTTC,CASSYRGRETQYF
TRBV29-1,TRBD1,-,TRBJ1-2,TGCAGCGTTACCGGGACAGACTTCTATGGCTACACCTTC,CSVTGTDFYGYTF
TRBV4-3,-,-,TRBJ1-5,TGCGCCAGCAGCCAAGAACGCAGTTATAGCAATCAGCCCCAGCATTTT,CASSQERSYSNQPQHF
TRBV19,-,-,TRBJ2-7,TGTGCCAGTAGTATCGGACAGTCCTACGAGCAGTACTTC,CASSIGQSYEQYF
TRBV9,-,-,TRBJ2-1,TGTGCCAGCAGCGTTTACAGGGTTTCCGAGCAGTTCTTC,CASSVYRVSEQFF
TRBV3-1,-,-,TRBJ2-2,TGTGCCAGCAGCCAAGAGGGGGGATTTACCGGGGAGCTGTTTTTT,CASSQEGGFTGELFF
TRBV28,-,-,TRBJ2-3,TGTGCCAGCAGCCGTCCCCGAAGCGCAGATACGCAGTATTTT,CASSRPRSADTQYF
TRBV19,TRBD2,-,TRBJ2-1,TGTGCCAGTAGTATGACTAGCGCCTACAATGAGCAGTTCTTC,CASSMTSAYNEQFF
TRBV12-3/TRBV12-4,-,once,TRBJ2-1,TGTGCCAGCAGGGACGGAGCCACCTACAATGAGCAGTTCTTC,CASRDGATYNEQFF
TRBV27,-,-,TRBJ2-1,TGTGCCAGCAGTCCCCCCCCCGCGTTAGCTCTCGATGAGCAGTTCTTC,CASSPPPALALDEQFF
TRBV3-1,-,-,TRBJ2-3,TGTGCCAGCAGCGACGGCGGGGATACGCAGTATTTT,CASSDGGDTQYF